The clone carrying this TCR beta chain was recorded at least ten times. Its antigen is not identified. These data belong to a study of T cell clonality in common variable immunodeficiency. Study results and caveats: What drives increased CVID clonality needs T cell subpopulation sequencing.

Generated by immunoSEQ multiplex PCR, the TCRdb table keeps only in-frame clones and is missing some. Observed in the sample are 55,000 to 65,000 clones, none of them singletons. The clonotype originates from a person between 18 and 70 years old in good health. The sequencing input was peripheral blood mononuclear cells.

The DNA read from the CDR3 is TGTGCCAGCAGTCTGGACAGGGGGCCGGAGACC. It codes for CASSLDRGPET. The whole CDR3 region reads CASSLDRGPETQYF. V is TRBV28 and J is TRBJ2-5; the match to TRBD1 covers 11 bases. The read stops 3 residues short of the end of the CDR3; the missing end is completed from the germline J gene. The V gene's germline CDR1 is MDHEN and CDR2 SYDVKM. The CDR3 contains 14 residues. The ends lost 5 bases at V and 5 bases at J; junction bases unmatched: 4.